Detailed here is one T cell receptor beta chain. Its antigen is not known. Produced via immunoSEQ multiplex PCR; TCRdb's table is partial and in-frame only. The table shows 6,000 to 8,500 clones, with 55% occurring only once. This specimen belongs to a study of intratumoral heterogeneity in liver cancer. Multiple geographically separated regions of the hepatocellular carcinoma nodule were sampled separately. Study-wide results and caveats: The authors noted under-sampled tumor-infiltrating lymphocyte representation as a limitation. Region b showed significantly fewer unique T-cell clonal expansions than region a.

Germline V CDR1 and CDR2: LGHNA, YNFKEQ. Trimming removed 6 bases from V and 1 base from J; junction bases left unmatched: 19. This CDR3 contains 19 residues. The V and J genes are TRBV4-2 and TRBJ2-3; TRBD2 agrees at 7 bases. The sample in question was tumor tissue, obtained before any cancer treatment. The sequence was collected from a man aged 70-80 years with hepatocellular carcinoma. CDR3 DNA: TGTGCCAGCAGGGGCGGGGGTCGCCCCTCTAGCCGCGGCACAGATACGCAGTATTTT. The encoded protein is CASRGGGRPSSRGTDTQYF.